Listed below are T cell receptor beta chains from one sample, sequenced in a study of post-analysis software for immune sequencing data. MiXCR was run by TCRdb on the PCR reads, yielding one entry per CDR3 protein. The sample carries fewer than 850,000 distinct CDR3 sequences, roughly 29% recorded once. The sequencing input was blood. The receptors shown here come from a girl under 18 with multiple sclerosis. The conserved cysteine and the conserved F or W are not part of the CDR3 here.

v_gene	j_gene	CDR3aa
TRBV20-1	TRBJ2-2	AGGFAGELF
TRBV12-3/TRBV12-4	TRBJ1-5	ASSYLEGQPQH
TRBV6-6	TRBJ1-2	ASRPTGSGPYGYT
TRBV10-3	TRBJ2-7	AIAKESSYEQY
TRBV20-1	TRBJ1-2	SARDFARPMGYT
TRBV20-1	TRBJ1-2	SAPRVNYGYT
TRBV7-9	TRBJ1-6	ASSLVGAGSTPLH
TRBV18	TRBJ2-7	ASSPSNAGKGEQY
TRBV28	TRBJ1-2	ASSLTGQGARGYT
TRBV2	TRBJ2-3	ASRSRDPGSRDTQY
TRBV6-1	TRBJ1-2	ASTEDGSRWRGYT
TRBV7-2	TRBJ2-7	ASSETSPNEQY
TRBV5-1	TRBJ2-7	ASRFGGSNEQY
TRBV10-3	TRBJ2-5	ATMGDSGSSYNEQY
TRBV20-1	TRBJ1-1	SATRDNLPGTEAF
TRBV7-9	TRBJ1-2	ASSFGQGQGYT
TRBV11-2	TRBJ2-7	ASSAGHYEQY
TRBV5-1	TRBJ2-6	ASSRADTAGANVLT
TRBV5-6	TRBJ1-6	ASSFYPGGNSPLH
TRBV9	TRBJ2-3	ASSEGPLTDTQY
TRBV10-3	TRBJ1-1	ASTGGPRGTEAF
TRBV5-1	TRBJ1-2	ASSLDTGQRFGGYT
TRBV6-5	TRBJ2-7	ASSRQGDEQY
TRBV7-2	TRBJ1-2	ASSLVSGNYGYT
TRBV7-2	TRBJ2-4	ASSRREVGGTKNVQY
TRBV7-2	TRBJ1-4	ASSFRRWGTNEKLF
TRBV10-3	TRBJ2-1	AISETSVYNEQF
TRBV12-3/TRBV12-4	TRBJ2-5	ASSFGTAGVRETQY
TRBV5-1	TRBJ1-2	ASSLALDSGGYT
TRBV9	TRBJ1-5	ASSLYGAANQPQH
TRBV7-9	TRBJ2-5	ASSPGYSEQY
TRBV9	TRBJ2-6	ASSTRDRGSGANVLT
TRBV15	TRBJ2-7	ATSIPREIGSEQY
TRBV7-2	TRBJ2-3	ASSLVGQGTDTRY
TRBV27	TRBJ2-4	ASSPQVRAKNIQY
TRBV9	TRBJ2-7	ASSPGGNYEQY
TRBV5-1	TRBJ2-5	ASSLANPETQY
TRBV4-3	TRBJ2-5	ASSQGPTDEQY
TRBV6-1	TRBJ2-7	ASSEAGRHYEQY
TRBV10-3	TRBJ2-7	AITGIGDEQY
TRBV20-1	TRBJ2-6	SARGVSGANVLT
TRBV11-2	TRBJ2-7	ASSLQGSSSEQY
TRBV5-1	TRBJ2-3	ASSPRAPGGLRSDTQY
TRBV5-1	TRBJ2-3	ASSLDWQTDTQY
TRBV4-3	TRBJ2-7	ASSQENQGFYEQY
TRBV7-9	TRBJ1-5	ASSSPRGQPDYSNQPQH
TRBV6-6	TRBJ1-2	ASSAGQGVGYT
TRBV3-1	TRBJ2-5	ASSQLRNTGQETQY
TRBV20-1	TRBJ2-1	SAPRGRQHLSSYNEQF
TRBV20-1	TRBJ1-6	SARDSEGKGLWGNSPLH
TRBV10-3	TRBJ1-5	AISGGFGQPQH